Listed below are T cell receptor beta chains from one sample, sequenced in a study of OX40 agonist ivuxolimab in advanced cancers. Clones were read by immunoSEQ multiplex PCR, and TCRdb kept only the in-frame ones, dropping some. The sample has about 60,000 clones; about 85% are singletons. The sequencing here drew on CD4+ or CD8+ T cells sorted from blood, taken in a trial of the OX40 agonist ivuxolimab. The receptor source for this set is an adult with an advanced solid tumor such as melanoma, head and neck, liver or kidney cancer. Each CDR3 is given with its conserved first and last residue. The D gene is left open where the match is weak. Size values are once, few and many counts, or a class for expanded clones, and some rows have none.

d_call j_call clone_size v_call cdr3_aa cdr3_nt
TRBD1 TRBJ1-4 - TRBV5-1 CASRRDREGEKLFF TGCGCCAGCAGACGGGACAGGGAGGGCGAAAAACTGTTTTTT
- TRBJ2-1 - TRBV5-6 CASSETVEQFF TGTGCCAGCAGCGAGACTGTGGAGCAGTTCTTC
- TRBJ2-2 - TRBV5-1 CASSRGPPPNTGELFF TGCGCCAGCAGCCGAGGGCCTCCTCCGAACACCGGGGAGCTGTTTTTT
- TRBJ2-1 - TRBV2 CASLARGSYNEQFF TGTGCCAGCCTGGCCCGCGGCAGTTACAATGAGCAGTTCTTC
TRBD1 TRBJ2-2 - TRBV11-2 CASSLGGQGAGELFF TGTGCCAGCAGCTTAGGGGGACAGGGAGCCGGGGAGCTGTTTTTT
TRBD2 TRBJ2-7 - TRBV28 CASTLGGFAYEQYF TGTGCCAGCACCCTGGGGGGGTTTGCCTACGAGCAGTACTTC
TRBD1 TRBJ1-2 - TRBV28 CASSLGQAAYGYTF TGTGCCAGCAGTTTGGGACAGGCGGCCTATGGCTACACCTTC
- TRBJ2-5 once TRBV7-2 CASRPLGSGAGETQYF TGTGCCAGCCGGCCTTTGGGTTCGGGGGCTGGGGAGACCCAGTACTTC
TRBD2 TRBJ2-1 - TRBV5-4 CASSRLAGGYNEQFF TGTGCCAGCAGCAGACTAGCGGGGGGGTACAATGAGCAGTTCTTC
TRBD1 TRBJ2-7 - TRBV5-1 CASSLRQGLHEQYF TGCGCCAGCAGCCTAAGACAGGGGCTCCACGAGCAGTACTTC
- TRBJ1-5 - TRBV7-8 CASSLEREQPQHF TGTGCCAGCAGCTTAGAACGGGAGCAGCCCCAGCATTTT
- TRBJ2-7 - TRBV6-1 CASATGPGPYEQYF TGTGCCAGCGCTACAGGCCCTGGGCCCTACGAGCAGTACTTC
- TRBJ1-1 - TRBV5-1 CASSPREGFGNTEAFF TGCGCCAGCAGCCCCCGGGAGGGGTTTGGGAACACTGAAGCTTTCTTT
- TRBJ2-5 - TRBV11-2 CASSLVGGPETQYF TGTGCCAGCAGCTTAGTAGGGGGGCCGGAGACCCAGTACTTC
TRBD1 TRBJ1-1 - TRBV18 CASSPPARGGMNTEAFF TGTGCCAGCTCACCACCGGCCAGGGGGGGTATGAACACTGAAGCTTTCTTT
- TRBJ1-4 - TRBV14 CASSQAREGEKLFF TGTGCCAGCAGCCAAGCCAGGGAAGGTGAAAAACTGTTTTTT
- TRBJ2-1 - TRBV6-5 CASLVGGVGEQFF TGTGCCAGCTTGGTTGGCGGTGTTGGTGAGCAGTTCTTC
- TRBJ1-1 once TRBV6-5 CASKYSTEAFF TGTGCCAGCAAGTACAGTACTGAAGCTTTCTTT
- TRBJ2-3 - TRBV7-2 CASVKGSLGADTQYF TGTGCCAGCGTTAAGGGATCCCTAGGAGCAGATACGCAGTATTTT
- TRBJ1-2 - TRBV7-2 CASSLVGALGGYTF TGTGCCAGCAGCTTAGTTGGAGCACTGGGAGGCTACACCTTC
- TRBJ1-1 - TRBV5-1 CASSSDGGLEAFF TGCGCCAGCAGCTCGGACGGGGGCCTTGAAGCTTTCTTT
- TRBJ1-3 - TRBV6-5 CASGGSGNTIYF TGTGCCAGCGGAGGCTCTGGAAACACCATATATTTT